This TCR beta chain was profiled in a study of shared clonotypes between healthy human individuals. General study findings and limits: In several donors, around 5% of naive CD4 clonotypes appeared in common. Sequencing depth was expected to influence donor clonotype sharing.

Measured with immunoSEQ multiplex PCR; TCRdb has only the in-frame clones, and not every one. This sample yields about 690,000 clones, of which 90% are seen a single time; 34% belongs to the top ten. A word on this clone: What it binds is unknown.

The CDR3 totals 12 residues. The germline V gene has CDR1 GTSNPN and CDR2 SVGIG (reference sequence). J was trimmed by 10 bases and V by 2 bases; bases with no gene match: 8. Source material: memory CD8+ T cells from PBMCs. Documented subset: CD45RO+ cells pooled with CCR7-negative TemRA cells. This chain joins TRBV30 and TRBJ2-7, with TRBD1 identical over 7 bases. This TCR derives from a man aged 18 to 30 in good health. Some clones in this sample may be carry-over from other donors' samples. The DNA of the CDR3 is TGTGCCTGGAGTTTCCCGGGACAGCATCAGTACTTC. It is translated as CAWSFPGQHQYF.